This T cell receptor beta chain comes out of a study of blood T cell repertoires in COVID-19. The wider study: Donors in the United States, Italy and Spain gave samples during acute or convalescent COVID-19. T cells, B-cell-depleted T cells, or PBMCs supplied cDNA or gDNA.

Seattle patients were enrolled during active infection and followed longitudinally. Original processing notes: Reference gene primer amplification in the assay estimated nucleated cell counts. Generated by immunoSEQ multiplex PCR, the TCRdb table keeps only in-frame clones and is missing some. The V and J calls and clone size are taken from that table; D and trimming were inferred from the DNA. The profile shows some 120,000 clones, 60% to 80% of them singletons. Trimming removed 0 bases at V and 0 bases at J, with 9 bases between. From germline, CDR1 is SGHAT and CDR2 FQNNGV. The CDR3 covers 16 residues.

J is TRBJ2-1 and V is TRBV11-2; a possible D gene is TRBD2 (6 bases). The sequencing sample was made of peripheral blood. This clonotype was sampled from a man at least 80 years old with COVID-19, enrolled during active disease. CDR3 residues: CASSLDWRGSYNEQFF. CDR3 nucleotide sequence: TGTGCCAGCAGCTTAGATTGGCGGGGCTCCTACAATGAGCAGTTCTTC.